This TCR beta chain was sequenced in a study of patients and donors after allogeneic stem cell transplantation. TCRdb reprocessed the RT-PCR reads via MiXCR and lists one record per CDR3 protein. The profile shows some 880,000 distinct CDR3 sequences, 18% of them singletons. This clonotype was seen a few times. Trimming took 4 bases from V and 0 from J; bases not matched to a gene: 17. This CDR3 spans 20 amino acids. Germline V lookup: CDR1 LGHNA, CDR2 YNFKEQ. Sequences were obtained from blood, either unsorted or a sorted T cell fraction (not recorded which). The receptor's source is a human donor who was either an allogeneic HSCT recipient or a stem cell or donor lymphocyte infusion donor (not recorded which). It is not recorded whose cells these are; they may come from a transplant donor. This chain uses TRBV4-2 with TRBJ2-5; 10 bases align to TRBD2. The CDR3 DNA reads TGTGCCAGCAGCCCTTTCTCGGTAGCGGGAGGTACTGGAGACCAAGAGACCCAGTACTTC. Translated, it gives CASSPFSVAGGTGDQETQYF.